A single TCR beta chain is shown here with its context. This specimen belongs to a study of shared clonotypes between healthy human individuals. Measured with immunoSEQ multiplex PCR; TCRdb has only the in-frame clones, and not every one. The sample has roughly 760,000 clones, around 72% seen once. This CDR3 is 13 amino acids long. V shed 3 bases and J shed 5 bases, with 10 bases lying between them. Germline V gene data show CDR1 as LNHDA and CDR2 as SQIVND (reference sequence). The specimen was memory CD4+ T cells sorted from blood. Subset meaning: CD45RA-negative fraction. The receptor was isolated from a woman aged 25 to 45 in good health. This chain uses TRBV19 with TRBJ1-2; D call uncertain. The CDR3 protein is CASSIPSPYGYTF. The CDR3 DNA sequence: TGTGCCAGTAGTATCCCGTCACCTTATGGCTACACCTTC. Based on the CDR3 plus reference TRBV19 and TRBJ1-2, the full variable domain is DGGITQSPKYLFRKEGQNVTLSCEQNLNHDAMYWYRQDPGQGLRLIYYSQIVNDFQKGDIAEGYSVSREKKESFPLTVTSAQKNPTAFYLCASSIPSPYGYTFGSGTRLTVV.